This T cell receptor beta chain is from a study of T cell responses to AZD1222 COVID-19 vaccine (dated by TCRdb to the early 2020s). At the level of the whole study: AZD1222 recipients given second doses at about 4 weeks or at about 12 weeks were pooled, since spike-specific TCR depth and breadth were not found to differ between the two schedules. Trial participants were enrolled into age subgroups of 18-55, 56-69 and 70-plus years, which contained approximately 150, 28 and 58 TCR-sequenced participants, respectively. A total of 230 to 250 trial participants underwent TCR sequencing, of whom 200 to 220 had received two doses of AZD1222 and about 26 had received two doses of the MenACWY control vaccine. Results the study describes overall, beyond this receptor: After two AZD1222 doses, both the breadth and the depth of spike-specific TCRs were significantly higher than at day 0 and than in MenACWY recipients. In the small 56-69-year group, the increase in depth fell short of significance, most likely because of low power. The vaccine-associated CD4 TCRs covered the entire spike protein, and the dominant responses fell in regions 160-218 and 743-854. Most participants were white British and females outnumbered males, and the authors suggested that clonal diversity may have been underestimated. Nearly half of unique spike-specific TCRs reportedly recognized epitopes outside regions mutated in the B.1.351 and B.1.1.7 variants. Conclusions about previously exposed vaccinees were limited because only six or seven AZD1222 recipients were SARS-CoV-2 seropositive at baseline. Because no day 14 peak-response samples were available, repertoires were characterized only after the peak T cell response.

The CDR3 regions of human TCRbeta chains were analyzed by immunosequencing. The original methods were these. TCRs in the repertoires were compared against a reference library of SARS-CoV-2-specific TCRs that had been generated with the MIRA antigen-specificity platform. Breadth was defined as the fraction of unique TCRs that were SARS-CoV-2-associated, and depth was defined as the fraction of total T cells that were SARS-CoV-2-associated. Using the MIRA data, every spike-specific TCR was mapped to the spike region that the TCR reacted to and assigned to either a CD4 or a CD8 class. Log10-transformed breadth and depth values were compared by one-way ANOVA with Sidak's multiple comparisons tests. The table was pulled from immuneACCESS by TCRdb, which kept in-frame rearrangements only. Such tables lose some clones; where checked, under half of the loss comes from unresolved V genes, and the rest has no known cause. V, J and clone size were drawn from that table, and D and trimming were deduced from the DNA. The sample contains 90,000 to 95,000 clones, more than 75% of them found a single time. Of the sample, about 24% falls within the top ten clones.

This clone has just a few counts. The antigen it recognizes is unknown. No clone much larger than this one lies a single base away; base qualities are absent. Per the publication, the time point label means: baseline before first vaccination. Vaccinee samples were obtained from the UK trials COV001 and COV002, which included a single-blind randomized controlled phase 2/3 trial of AZD1222 (ChAdOx1 nCoV-19) in healthy adults. For TCRbeta chain sequencing, PBMC samples from trial participants were taken at day 0 and at day 28 after the second dose. The sequenced sample was peripheral blood, obtained on day 0 of AZD1222 vaccination. This receptor was obtained from an adult in good health.

The bases are TGTGCCAGCAGCCAGGACGCCAGGGGGCGAATATATAGCAATCAGCCCCAGCATTTT. This gives the protein CASSQDARGRIYSNQPQHF. The chain was built from TRBV3-1 (or the pseudogene TRBV3-2) and TRBJ1-5; 8 central bases correspond to TRBD1. CDR1 LGHDT and CDR2 YNNKEL are derived from the germline V gene (reference sequence). After removal of 3 bases from V and 0 bases from J, the junction retains 13 bases not matched to a gene. The CDR3 runs 19 residues from the cysteine to the phenylalanine. Only the CDR3 part of the read is kept: 57 bases, read in frame from the first base.